This entry concerns a single T cell receptor (beta chain). Its specificity is unknown. The data were taken from a study of cytomegalovirus exposure and HLA in healthy donors. Findings and limits, study-wide: Follow-up analysis seemed to connect common viral pathogens with several of the most significant clusters identified. The presence/absence work took it that sequencing depth was about the same across donors.

The PCR contained 60 Vbeta and 13 Jbeta primers. Profiled with immunoSEQ multiplex PCR; TCRdb holds only in-frame clones, not every one. Recorded here are tens of thousands of clones; the top ten clones represent about 1.5%. Sequenced: PBMCs. This receptor was obtained from a woman aged 55-70 years in good health and CMV-seronegative.

This chain's CDR3 is CASSRHSGVSYEQYF. The CDR3 DNA is TGCGCCAGCAGCCGACATAGCGGGGTCAGCTACGAGCAGTACTTC. This rearrangement joins TRBV4-3 to TRBJ2-7, with TRBD2 matching 8 bases. The germline gives CDR1 LGHNA, CDR2 YSLEER. The CDR3 is 15 residues long. The V gene end was trimmed by 4 bases and the J gene end by 3 bases; junction bases not matched to a gene: 8.